This T cell receptor beta chain was recovered during a study of blood T cell repertoires in COVID-19. V dropped 4 bases and J dropped 0; count of bases not matched to a gene: 3. This CDR3 is built from 15 residues. Germline V gives CDR1 LNHDA, CDR2 SQIVND (reference sequence). Assay used: immunoSEQ multiplex PCR; TCRdb lists only in-frame clones, some missing. The table shows approximately 100,000 clones, with 70% to 90% occurring only once. V is TRBV19 and J is TRBJ2-7; 10 bases fit TRBD1. The sequence derives from a woman between 45 and 65 years old who had recovered from COVID-19. Sequencing was performed on PBMCs or T cells enriched from blood (not recorded which). CDR3 residues: CASSTGQGFSYEQYF. The CDR3 nucleotides read TGTGCCAGTAGTACGGGACAGGGGTTCTCCTACGAGCAGTACTTC.